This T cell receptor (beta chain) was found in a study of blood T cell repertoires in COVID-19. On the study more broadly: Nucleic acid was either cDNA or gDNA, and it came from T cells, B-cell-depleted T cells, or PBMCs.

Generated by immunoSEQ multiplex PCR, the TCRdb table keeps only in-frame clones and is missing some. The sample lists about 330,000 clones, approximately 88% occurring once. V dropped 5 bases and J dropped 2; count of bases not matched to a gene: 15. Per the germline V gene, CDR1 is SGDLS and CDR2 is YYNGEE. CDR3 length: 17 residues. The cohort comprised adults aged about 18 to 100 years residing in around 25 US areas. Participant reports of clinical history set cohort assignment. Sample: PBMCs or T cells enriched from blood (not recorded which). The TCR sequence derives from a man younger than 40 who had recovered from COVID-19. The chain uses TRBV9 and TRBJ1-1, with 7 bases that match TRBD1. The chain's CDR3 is CASSTPWQGGGNTEAFF. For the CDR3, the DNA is TGTGCCAGCAGTACCCCGTGGCAGGGGGGCGGTAACACTGAAGCTTTCTTT.